This TCR beta chain was profiled in a study of cytomegalovirus exposure and HLA in healthy donors. Findings and limits, study-wide: TCR sequences were mostly rare, though some public TCRs occurred in many donors. Later analysis revealed greater clonal expansion in HLA-associated TCR beta chains than in equally common others. Previous analysis showed most TCR beta V segments were productive about 87% or about 30% of the time. Three CMV-associated chains proved CMV antigen-specific in vitro.

Germline loops: CDR1 MNHNY, CDR2 SVGAGI (reference sequence). V was clipped by 2 bases and J by 8 bases; unmatched bases: 7. The CDR3 consists of 15 residues. 60 Vbeta and 13 Jbeta primers were used in PCR. Only in-frame clones appear in the TCRdb table, and some are missing; sequencing was by immunoSEQ multiplex PCR. This table has 100,000 to 150,000 clones, around 77% appearing once. Only a few counts were recorded for this clone. The target antigen is unknown. The clonotype originates from a man aged 50-59 years in good health and CMV-seropositive. The genes are TRBV6-6 and TRBJ1-3; 9 bases match TRBD1. Sequenced input: PBMCs. The CDR3 nucleotides are TGTGCCAGCAGTTACACAGGGGGCGGCTCGGACACCATATATTTT. Protein product: CASSYTGGGSDTIYF.